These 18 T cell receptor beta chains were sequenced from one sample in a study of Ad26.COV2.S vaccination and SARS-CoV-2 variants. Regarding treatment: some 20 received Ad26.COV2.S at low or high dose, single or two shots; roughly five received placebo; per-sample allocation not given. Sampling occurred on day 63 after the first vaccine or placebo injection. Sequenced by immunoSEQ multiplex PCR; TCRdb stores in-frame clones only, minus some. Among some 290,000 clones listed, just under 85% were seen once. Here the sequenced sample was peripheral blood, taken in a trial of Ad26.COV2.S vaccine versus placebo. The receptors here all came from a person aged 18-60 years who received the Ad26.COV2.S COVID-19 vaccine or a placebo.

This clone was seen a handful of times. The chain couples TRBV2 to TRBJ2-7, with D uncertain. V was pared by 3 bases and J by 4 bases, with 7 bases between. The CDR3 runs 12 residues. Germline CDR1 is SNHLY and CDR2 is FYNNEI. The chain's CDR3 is CASSERRYEQYF. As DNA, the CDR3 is TGTGCCAGCAGTGAGAGGCGGTACGAGCAGTACTTC.

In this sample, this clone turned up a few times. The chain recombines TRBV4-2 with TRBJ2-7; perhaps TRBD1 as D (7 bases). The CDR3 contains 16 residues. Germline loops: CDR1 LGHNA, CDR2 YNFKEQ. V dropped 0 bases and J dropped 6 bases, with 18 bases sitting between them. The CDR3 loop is CASSQDYGGGAGEQYF. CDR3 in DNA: TGTGCCAGCAGCCAAGATTATGGAGGGGGCGCGGGCGAGCAGTACTTC.

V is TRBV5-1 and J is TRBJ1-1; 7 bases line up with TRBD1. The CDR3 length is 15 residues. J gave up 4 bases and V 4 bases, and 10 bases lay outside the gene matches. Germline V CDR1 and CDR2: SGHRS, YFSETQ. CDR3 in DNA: TGCGCCAGCAGCCTGGCCCCAGGGGGAGGCACTGAAGCTTTCTTT. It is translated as CASSLAPGGGTEAFF. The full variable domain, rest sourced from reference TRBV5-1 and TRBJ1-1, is KAGVTQTPRYLIKTRGQQVTLSCSPISGHRSVSWYQQTPGQGLQFLFEYFSETQRNKGNFPGRFSGRQFSNSRSEMNVSTLELGDSALYLCASSLAPGGGTEAFFGQGTRLTVV.

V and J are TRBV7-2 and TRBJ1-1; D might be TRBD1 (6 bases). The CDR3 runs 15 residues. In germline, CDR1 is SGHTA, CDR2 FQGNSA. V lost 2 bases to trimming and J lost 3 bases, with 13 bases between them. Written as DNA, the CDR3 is TGTGCCAGCAGCTTATACGGGGACACCTACACTGAAGCTTTCTTT. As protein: CASSLYGDTYTEAFF.

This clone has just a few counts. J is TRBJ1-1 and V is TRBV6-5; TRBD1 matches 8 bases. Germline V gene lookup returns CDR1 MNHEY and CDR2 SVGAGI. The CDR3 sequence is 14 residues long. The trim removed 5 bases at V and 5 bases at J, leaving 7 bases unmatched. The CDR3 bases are TGTGCCAGCAGTCGTACAGGGGGAGAGACTGAAGCTTTCTTT. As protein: CASSRTGGETEAFF.

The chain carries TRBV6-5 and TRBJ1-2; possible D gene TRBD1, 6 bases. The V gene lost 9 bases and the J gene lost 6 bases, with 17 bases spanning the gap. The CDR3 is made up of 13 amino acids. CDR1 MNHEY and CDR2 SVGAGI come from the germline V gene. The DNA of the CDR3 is TGTGCCAGTCCTTTGGGGGGCGGGGATGGCTACACCTTC. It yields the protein CASPLGGGDGYTF.

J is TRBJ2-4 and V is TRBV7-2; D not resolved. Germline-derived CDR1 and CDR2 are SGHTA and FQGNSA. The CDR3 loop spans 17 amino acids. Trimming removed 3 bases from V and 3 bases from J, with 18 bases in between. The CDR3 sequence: CASSFTTPLSDKNIQYF. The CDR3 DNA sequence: TGTGCCAGCAGCTTCACGACACCCCTGTCGGACAAAAACATTCAGTACTTC.

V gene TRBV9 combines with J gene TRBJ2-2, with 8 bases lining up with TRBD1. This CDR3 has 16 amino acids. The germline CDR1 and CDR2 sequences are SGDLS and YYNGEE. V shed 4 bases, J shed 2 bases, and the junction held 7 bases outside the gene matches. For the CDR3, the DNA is TGTGCCAGCAGCACTTGGACAGGGATTAACACCGGGGAGCTGTTTTTT. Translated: CASSTWTGINTGELFF.

CDR3 bases: TGTGCCAGCAGCTTAGGGGCAGGGGATACGCAGTATTTT. It encodes CASSLGAGDTQYF. The rearrangement links TRBV11-3 to TRBJ2-3, with TRBD1 as a possible D gene (5 bases). V lost 1 base, J lost 6 bases, and 8 bases lay in between. The CDR3 has 13 residues. The germline V gene encodes CDR1 SGHNT and CDR2 YENEEA.

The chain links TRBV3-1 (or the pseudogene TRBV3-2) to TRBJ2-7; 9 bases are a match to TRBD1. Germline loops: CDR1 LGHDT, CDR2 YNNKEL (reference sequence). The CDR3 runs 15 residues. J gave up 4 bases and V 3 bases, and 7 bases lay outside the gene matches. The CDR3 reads CASSHITGGRYEQYF. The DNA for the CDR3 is TGTGCCAGCAGCCACATAACAGGGGGCCGGTACGAGCAGTACTTC.

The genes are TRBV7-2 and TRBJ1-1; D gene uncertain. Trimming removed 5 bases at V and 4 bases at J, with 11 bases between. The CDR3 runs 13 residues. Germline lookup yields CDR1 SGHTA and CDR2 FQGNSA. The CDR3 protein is CASSLIESTEAFF. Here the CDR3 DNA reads TGTGCCAGCAGCCTAATCGAGAGCACTGAAGCTTTCTTT.

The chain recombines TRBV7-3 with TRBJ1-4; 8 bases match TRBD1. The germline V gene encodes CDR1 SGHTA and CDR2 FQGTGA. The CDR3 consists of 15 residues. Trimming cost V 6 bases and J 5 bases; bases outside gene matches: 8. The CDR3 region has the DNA TGTGCCAGCAGAGAAACAGGGGGTCGGAATGAAAAACTGTTTTTT. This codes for CASRETGGRNEKLFF. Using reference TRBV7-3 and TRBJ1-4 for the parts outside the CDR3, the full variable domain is GAGVSQTPSNKVTEKGKYVELRCDPISGHTALYWYRQSLGQGPEFLIYFQGTGAADDSGLPNDRFFAVRPEGSVSTLKIQRTERGDSAVYLCASRETGGRNEKLFFGSGTQLSVL.

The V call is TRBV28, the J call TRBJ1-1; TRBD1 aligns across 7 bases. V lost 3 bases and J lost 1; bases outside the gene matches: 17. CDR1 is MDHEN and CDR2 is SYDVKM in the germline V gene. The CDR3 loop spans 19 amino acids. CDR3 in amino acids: CASSLVWSRRQGPNTEAFF. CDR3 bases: TGTGCCAGCAGTTTGGTCTGGTCTCGTCGACAGGGACCGAACACTGAAGCTTTCTTT.

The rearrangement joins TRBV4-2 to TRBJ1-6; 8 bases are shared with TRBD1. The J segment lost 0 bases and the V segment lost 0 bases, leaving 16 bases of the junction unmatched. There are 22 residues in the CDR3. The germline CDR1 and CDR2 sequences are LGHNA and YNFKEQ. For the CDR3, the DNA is TGTGCCAGCAGCCAAGATATATATGGACAGGGAACACCAAGCTCCTATAATTCACCCCTCCACTTT. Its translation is CASSQDIYGQGTPSSYNSPLHF.

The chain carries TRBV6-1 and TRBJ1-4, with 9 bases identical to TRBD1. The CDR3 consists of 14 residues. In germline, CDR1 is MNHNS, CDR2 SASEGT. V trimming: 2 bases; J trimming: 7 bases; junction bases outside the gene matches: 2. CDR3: CASSERDRAEKLFF. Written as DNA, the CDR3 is TGTGCCAGCAGTGAACGGGACAGGGCTGAAAAACTGTTTTTT.

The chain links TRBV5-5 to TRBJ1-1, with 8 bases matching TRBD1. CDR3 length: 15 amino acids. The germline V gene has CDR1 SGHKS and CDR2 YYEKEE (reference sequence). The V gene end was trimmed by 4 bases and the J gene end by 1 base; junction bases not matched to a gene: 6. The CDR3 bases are TGTGCCAGCAGCAAAATGGGGACAGGGAACACTGAAGCTTTCTTT. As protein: CASSKMGTGNTEAFF.

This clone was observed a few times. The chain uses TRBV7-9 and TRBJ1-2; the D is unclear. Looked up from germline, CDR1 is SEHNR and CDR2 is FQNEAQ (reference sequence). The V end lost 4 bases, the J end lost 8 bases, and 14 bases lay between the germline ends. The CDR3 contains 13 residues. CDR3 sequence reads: CASSSRSAGGYTF. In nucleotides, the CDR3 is TGTGCCAGCAGCTCGCGGTCGGCGGGGGGCTACACCTTC.

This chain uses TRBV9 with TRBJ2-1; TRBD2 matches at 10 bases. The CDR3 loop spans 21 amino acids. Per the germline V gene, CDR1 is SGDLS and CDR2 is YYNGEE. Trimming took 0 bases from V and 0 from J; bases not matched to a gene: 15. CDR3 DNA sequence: TGTGCCAGCAGCGTAGAGGTGGGAAGGGCTAGCGGGGGCAGCTCCTACAATGAGCAGTTCTTC. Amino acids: CASSVEVGRASGGSSYNEQFF.